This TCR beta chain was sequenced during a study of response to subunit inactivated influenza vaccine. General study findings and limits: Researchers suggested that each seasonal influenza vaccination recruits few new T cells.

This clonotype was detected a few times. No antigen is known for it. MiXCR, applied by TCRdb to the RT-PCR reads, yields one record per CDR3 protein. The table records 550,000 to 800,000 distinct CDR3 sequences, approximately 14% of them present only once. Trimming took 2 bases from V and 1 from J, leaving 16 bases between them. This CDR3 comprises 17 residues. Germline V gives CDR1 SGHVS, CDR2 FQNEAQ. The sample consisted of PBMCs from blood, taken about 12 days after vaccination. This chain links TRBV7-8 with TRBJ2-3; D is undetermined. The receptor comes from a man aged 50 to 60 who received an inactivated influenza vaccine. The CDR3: CASSLRRVYVRTDTQYF. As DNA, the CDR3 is TGTGCCAGCAGCTTAAGACGAGTTTACGTTCGCACAGATACGCAGTATTTT.